The 28 T cell receptor beta chains below come from one sample, sequenced in a study of cytomegalovirus exposure and HLA in healthy donors. Primers: 60 Vbeta forward and 13 Jbeta reverse. Clones were sequenced by immunoSEQ multiplex PCR, and TCRdb holds only the in-frame ones, with some missing. The repertoire includes approximately 220,000 clones, approximately 82% of them detected once, and over 0.55% sits in the top ten. The sample was PBMCs. The receptors here all came from a man aged 18 to 30 in good health and CMV-seronegative.

The chain links TRBV7-2 to TRBJ1-3; 7 positions agree with TRBD1. The CDR3 sequence is 15 residues long. CDR1 and CDR2 from the germline V gene are SGHTA and FQGNSA. V lost 3 bases to trimming and J lost 0 bases; unmatched junction nucleotides: 2. The CDR3 DNA reads as TGTGCCAGCAGCTTTTGGGACAGCTCTGGAAACACCATATATTTT. Translation gives CASSFWDSSGNTIYF.

The chain has TRBV30 and TRBJ2-3; 7 positions match TRBD1. This CDR3 has 13 residues. The ends lost 2 bases at V and 4 bases at J; junction bases unmatched: 3. From germline, CDR1 is GTSNPN and CDR2 SVGIG (reference sequence). The DNA of the CDR3 is TGTGCCTGGAGTAGGCAGGGGGCAGATACGCAGTATTTT. Its translation: CAWSRQGADTQYF.

The chain is built from TRBV11-2 and TRBJ2-5, with 8 bases identical to TRBD1. Germline CDR1 SGHAT, CDR2 FQNNGV. This CDR3 is 16 amino acids long. J gave up 5 bases and V 5 bases, and 13 bases lay outside the gene matches. The chain's CDR3 is CASSRIRDRGRETQYF. CDR3 coding DNA: TGTGCCAGCAGCCGAATTAGAGACAGGGGACGGGAGACCCAGTACTTC. Filled out from reference TRBV11-2 and TRBJ2-5, the complete variable domain reads EAGVAQSPRYKIIEKRQSVAFWCNPISGHATLYWYQQILGQGPKLLIQFQNNGVVDDSQLPKDRFSAERLKGVDSTLKIQPAKLEDSAVYLCASSRIRDRGRETQYFGPGTRLLVL.

The genes are TRBV10-3 and TRBJ1-2; 8 bases agree with TRBD1. After removal of 3 bases from V and 4 bases from J, the junction contained 7 bases not matched to a gene. The germline V gene encodes CDR1 ENHRY and CDR2 SYGVKD. The CDR3 sequence is 15 residues long. CDR3 DNA: TGTGCCATCAGTGAACCAGACAGGGGCACCTATGGCTACACCTTC. It yields the protein CAISEPDRGTYGYTF.

This clone showed up just once. The genes are TRBV4-1 and TRBJ1-1; weak D call: TRBD1 (5 bases). Per germline, CDR1 MGHRA and CDR2 YSYEKL. The CDR3 runs 17 residues. Trimming took 4 bases from V and 1 from J, leaving 19 bases between them. The CDR3 DNA is TGCGCCAGCAGCCCGGCACCCCCTAGGGGAGGGAACACTGAAGCTTTCTTT. It translates to CASSPAPPRGGNTEAFF.

The chain uses TRBV7-2 and TRBJ2-3; 8 positions match TRBD2. Per germline, CDR1 SGHTA and CDR2 FQGNSA. The CDR3 has 15 amino acids. V gave up 4 bases and J gave up 7 bases; unmatched junction bases: 10. DNA for the CDR3: TGTGCCAGCAGCTCCCCCAGCGGGAGCTTATATACGCAGTATTTT. Translation gives CASSSPSGSLYTQYF.

The chain carries TRBV5-8 and TRBJ2-5; D remains unclear. Trimming stripped 0 bases from V and 5 bases from J, with 14 bases between. Germline values: CDR1 SGHTS, CDR2 YDEGEE. The CDR3 covers 15 residues. CDR3 in DNA: TGTGCCAGCAGCTTGGCCGGTGACACCTTGGAGACCCAGTACTTC. This encodes CASSLAGDTLETQYF.

The V gene is TRBV10-3, the J gene TRBJ2-5; 8 bases are a match to TRBD1. Germline V CDR1 and CDR2: ENHRY, SYGVKD. This CDR3 has 13 residues. Losses at the gene ends were 5 bases for V and 3 bases for J; bases not matched to a gene: 2. CDR3 nucleotides: TGTGCCATCAGTCCGGGACAGGAAGAGACCCAGTACTTC. As protein: CAISPGQEETQYF.

The chain is built from TRBV19 and TRBJ1-6; D ambiguous. The CDR3 extends over 14 amino acids. Germline lookup yields CDR1 LNHDA and CDR2 SQIVND (reference sequence). Trimming removed 7 bases from V and 10 bases from J, with 17 bases in between. The CDR3 sequence is CASTITGISSPLHF. The CDR3 nucleotides are TGTGCCAGTACCATTACCGGGATATCCTCACCCCTCCACTTT. The entire variable domain, with the rest obtained from reference TRBV19 and TRBJ1-6, is as follows: DGGITQSPKYLFRKEGQNVTLSCEQNLNHDAMYWYRQDPGQGLRLIYYSQIVNDFQKGDIAEGYSVSREKKESFPLTVTSAQKNPTAFYLCASTITGISSPLHFGNGTRLTVT.

V usage is TRBV6-6 and J usage is TRBJ2-2, with TRBD1 matching over 9 bases. The CDR3 has 14 residues. V lost 6 bases, J lost 6 bases, and 5 bases stayed unmatched. CDR1 is MNHNY and CDR2 is SVGAGI in the germline V gene (reference sequence). CDR3 residues: CASRNRGLAGELFF. The CDR3 DNA follows: TGTGCCAGCAGGAACAGGGGGCTTGCCGGGGAGCTGTTTTTT.

The chain uses TRBV4-1 and TRBJ2-5; D is possibly TRBD2 (6 bases). The germline V gene encodes CDR1 MGHRA and CDR2 YSYEKL. The CDR3 loop spans 15 amino acids. With 1 base removed from V and 5 bases from J, the gap between germline ends came to 14 bases. CDR3 sequence (DNA): TGCGCCAGCAGCCAAGGAGGAGGTGGAGGGGAGACCCAGTACTTC. Encoded protein: CASSQGGGGGETQYF.

V is TRBV2 and J is TRBJ2-5; unclear D gene. Trimming removed 6 bases at V and 11 bases at J, with 22 bases between. The germline CDR1 and CDR2 sequences are SNHLY and FYNNEI. The CDR3 extends over 14 amino acids. The CDR3 here is CASSRVTLGFGQYF. Written as DNA, the CDR3 is TGTGCCAGCAGCCGGGTGACTTTGGGTTTCGGGCAGTACTTC.

This clone was recorded once. The chain links TRBV7-9 to TRBJ2-1, with D possibly being TRBD2 (5 bases). Trimming left V 5 bases short and J 0 bases short, with 14 bases between. This CDR3 is 16 amino acids long. In germline, CDR1 is SEHNR, CDR2 FQNEAQ (reference sequence). The CDR3 reads CASSPRTPSSYNEQFF. As DNA, the CDR3 is TGTGCCAGCAGCCCGAGGACTCCGAGCTCCTACAATGAGCAGTTCTTC.

The chain is built from TRBV9 and TRBJ2-1, with TRBD2 as a possible D gene (6 bases). Deletions cut 5 bases from V and 9 bases from J, with 15 bases between. Looked up from germline, CDR1 is SGDLS and CDR2 is YYNGEE. The CDR3 totals 13 residues. The DNA for the CDR3 is TGTGCCAGCAGTTCCGGGAGTCGAACTGAGCAGTTCTTC. It yields the protein CASSSGSRTEQFF.

The chain employs TRBV2 and TRBJ1-2; TRBD1 matches 7 bases. Germline values: CDR1 SNHLY, CDR2 FYNNEI. V was pared by 4 bases and J by 8 bases, with 7 bases of the junction left unmatched. CDR3 length: 13 amino acids. The CDR3 here is CASSADTGVGYTF. In nucleotides, the CDR3 is TGTGCCAGCAGTGCCGATACAGGGGTCGGCTACACCTTC.

This clone turned up a few times. V and J are TRBV9 and TRBJ1-2, with no clear D. V lost 1 base and J lost 3, with 16 bases in between. Germline lookup yields CDR1 SGDLS and CDR2 YYNGEE. CDR3 length equals 16 residues. CDR3 protein: CASSVHPGMWDYGYTF. CDR3 DNA: TGTGCCAGCAGCGTACATCCCGGGATGTGGGACTATGGCTACACCTTC. Full variable domain (outside the CDR3, taken from reference TRBV9 and TRBJ1-2): DSGVTQTPKHLITATGQRVTLRCSPRSGDLSVYWYQQSLDQGLQFLIQYYNGEERAKGNILERFSAQQFPDLHSELNLSSLELGDSALYFCASSVHPGMWDYGYTFGSGTRLTVV.

J is TRBJ2-1 and V is TRBV30; perhaps TRBD1 as D (6 bases). V gave up 0 bases and J gave up 5 bases, with 8 bases separating them. The CDR3 spans 13 residues. CDR1 is GTSNPN and CDR2 is SVGIG in the germline V gene (reference sequence). CDR3 nucleotide sequence: TGTGCCTGGAGTGTGGACAGCAACAATGAGCAGTTCTTC. Protein sequence: CAWSVDSNNEQFF.

The chain employs TRBV7-6 and TRBJ2-7; D not certain. Germline V gene data show CDR1 as SGHVS and CDR2 as FNYEAQ. The V gene lost 5 bases and the J gene lost 2 bases, with 4 bases spanning the gap. There are 11 residues in the CDR3. Written as DNA, the CDR3 is TGTGCCAGCAGCCCTCCCTACGAGCAGTACTTC. Residues: CASSPPYEQYF.

The chain recombines TRBV5-5 with TRBJ2-7; D gene unclear. Germline V lookup: CDR1 SGHKS, CDR2 YYEKEE (reference sequence). V shed 1 base and J shed 7 bases, with 12 bases lying between them. The length of the CDR3 is 13 residues. Here the CDR3 DNA reads TGTGCCAGCAGCTTGAACACCAAGAGGGAGCAGTACTTC. Translation gives CASSLNTKREQYF. The variable domain in full, completed from reference TRBV5-5 and TRBJ2-7, reads DAGVTQSPTHLIKTRGQQVTLRCSPISGHKSVSWYQQVLGQGPQFIFQYYEKEERGRGNFPDRFSARQFPNYSSELNVNALLLGDSALYLCASSLNTKREQYFGPGTRLTVT.

In DNA form, the CDR3 reads TGTGCCAGCAGCGCTAAGGGGGCGGACCACGAGCAGTACTTC. Translation gives CASSAKGADHEQYF. The genes are TRBV6-1 and TRBJ2-7, with TRBD1 identical over 7 bases. This CDR3 region has 14 residues. The junction had 10 bases not matched to a gene; V was cut back by 6 bases and J by 5 bases. Germline loops: CDR1 MNHNS, CDR2 SASEGT.

The rearrangement joins TRBV15 to TRBJ1-4; tentative D call: TRBD1 (5 bases). Germline V gene data show CDR1 as LNHNV and CDR2 as YYDKDF (reference sequence). Deletions cut 5 bases from V and 4 bases from J, with 14 bases between. The CDR3 totals 15 residues. Here the CDR3 reads CATSEGQGLNEKLFF. The CDR3 DNA reads TGTGCCACCAGCGAAGGGCAGGGTCTTAATGAAAAACTGTTTTTT.

The V gene is TRBV29-1, the J gene TRBJ2-2; perhaps TRBD2 as D (6 bases). Germline assignment: CDR1 SQVTM and CDR2 ANQGSEA. This CDR3 is built from 14 residues. Trimming removed 4 bases from V and 4 bases from J, with 13 bases in between. CDR3 bases: TGCAGCGTTGGCTCAAGAGCGGGCACCGGGGAGCTGTTTTTT. Translation: CSVGSRAGTGELFF.

The chain couples TRBV4-1 to TRBJ1-5, with D tentatively TRBD1 (5 bases). CDR1 and CDR2 (germline): MGHRA, YSYEKL. Trimming left V 1 base short and J 0 bases short, with 16 bases between. This CDR3 is 18 amino acids long. The CDR3 loop reads CASSQGAGPPYSNQPQHF. Written as DNA, the CDR3 is TGCGCCAGCAGCCAAGGTGCGGGACCGCCTTATAGCAATCAGCCCCAGCATTTT.

This clone occurred a few times. This chain connects TRBV10-1 to TRBJ2-1; 7 nucleotides line up with TRBD1. The CDR3 has 14 amino acids. J was trimmed by 7 bases and V by 4 bases; bases with no gene match: 7. CDR1 WNHNN and CDR2 SYGVQD come from the germline V gene (reference sequence). The CDR3 is CASSASDRRNEQFF. CDR3 bases: TGCGCCAGCAGTGCATCGGACAGGAGGAATGAGCAGTTCTTC.

The chain couples TRBV5-5 to TRBJ2-1; no clear D. This CDR3 contains 15 residues. Trimming took off 4 bases at V and 0 bases at J, with 11 bases between the two ends. CDR1 SGHKS and CDR2 YYEKEE come from the germline V gene (reference sequence). This chain's CDR3 is CASSRWANSYNEQFF. The CDR3 DNA reads as TGTGCCAGCAGCCGATGGGCTAACTCCTACAATGAGCAGTTCTTC.

This chain connects TRBV5-1 to TRBJ2-5, with D perhaps TRBD1 (5 bases). The CDR3 is 13 residues long. Trimming took 4 bases from V and 1 from J, leaving 8 bases between them. The germline gives CDR1 SGHRS, CDR2 YFSETQ. In DNA form, the CDR3 reads TGCGCCAGCAGCCCGACAGTCCAAGAGACCCAGTACTTC. Encoded protein: CASSPTVQETQYF.

This clone is a singleton in its sample. V gene TRBV7-9 combines with J gene TRBJ1-1; possibly TRBD1 for D (5 bases). Germline V gene sequence: CDR1 SEHNR, CDR2 FQNEAQ (reference sequence). Deletions cut 4 bases from V and 0 bases from J, with 9 bases between. There are 14 residues in the CDR3. CDR3 coding DNA: TGTGCCAGCAGCTCAGGACACCTGAACACTGAAGCTTTCTTT. It yields the protein CASSSGHLNTEAFF.

The chain couples TRBV2 to TRBJ1-2; D is perhaps TRBD1 (6 bases). Germline V lookup: CDR1 SNHLY, CDR2 FYNNEI. The CDR3 length is 13 residues. V dropped 5 bases and J dropped 4 bases, with 11 bases sitting between them. CDR3 sequence reads: CASSRDTTYGYTF. DNA of the CDR3: TGTGCCAGCAGTCGGGACACGACCTATGGCTACACCTTC.